Following are 30 T cell receptor beta chains from one sample sequenced in a study of blood T cell repertoires in COVID-19. Sequencing used immunoSEQ multiplex PCR; TCRdb keeps in-frame clones, though not all of them. Among over 120,000 clones, around 84% were seen once, and the ten largest hold roughly 4.5%. The sequenced sample was peripheral blood. Receptors originate from a human donor in a cohort sampled during active COVID-19.

The rearrangement uses TRBV11-2 and TRBJ2-1; 9 nucleotides match TRBD2. Trimming cost V 2 bases and J 9 bases; bases outside gene matches: 8. The CDR3 has 15 residues. Germline lookup yields CDR1 SGHAT and CDR2 FQNNGV. This CDR3 reads CASSLNSGSVGEQFF. The CDR3 DNA reads as TGTGCCAGCAGCTTAAATAGCGGGAGTGTAGGTGAGCAGTTCTTC.

V usage is TRBV18 and J usage is TRBJ1-2, with a weak D call TRBD1 (6 bases). Germline CDR1 KGHSH, CDR2 LQKENI. CDR3 length: 15 residues. The V end was cut by 5 bases, the J end by 7 bases, with 20 bases between. CDR3: CASSEGVVTAGGYTF. The CDR3 nucleotides are TGTGCCAGCTCAGAGGGGGTCGTAACTGCAGGTGGCTACACCTTC. Complete variable domain (other parts from reference TRBV18 and TRBJ1-2): NAGVMQNPRHLVRRRGQEARLRCSPMKGHSHVYWYRQLPEEGLKFMVYLQKENIIDESGMPKERFSAEFPKEGPSILRIQQVVRGDSAAYFCASSEGVVTAGGYTFGSGTRLTVV.

The V call is TRBV5-1, the J call TRBJ2-7; TRBD2 aligns across 8 bases. CDR3 size: 14 residues. V lost 4 bases, J lost 0 bases, and 3 bases stayed unmatched. Germline V gene sequence: CDR1 SGHRS, CDR2 YFSETQ. CDR3 sequence: CASSPSGGSYEQYF. CDR3 sequence (DNA): TGCGCCAGCAGCCCCAGCGGGGGCTCCTACGAGCAGTACTTC.

The genes are TRBV19 and TRBJ1-1; possible D gene TRBD1, 5 bases. The CDR3 spans 15 residues. The germline gives CDR1 LNHDA, CDR2 SQIVND (reference sequence). Trimming took 3 bases from V and 1 from J, leaving 12 bases between them. As DNA, the CDR3 is TGTGCCAGTAGTATGACAAGGGGATGGAACACTGAAGCTTTCTTT. Protein sequence: CASSMTRGWNTEAFF.

The rearrangement uses TRBV6-5 and TRBJ2-2, with 8 bases aligning to TRBD1. CDR1 and CDR2 from the germline V gene are MNHEY and SVGAGI. Losses at the gene ends were 8 bases for V and 1 base for J; bases not matched to a gene: 6. The CDR3 is 15 residues long. CDR3 nucleotide sequence: TGTGCCAGCGGGCGACAGGGGCAGAACACCGGGGAGCTGTTTTTT. Translated, it gives CASGRQGQNTGELFF.

The chain links TRBV6-5 to TRBJ2-3; TRBD1 agrees at 7 bases. CDR1 and CDR2 (germline): MNHEY, SVGAGI. The CDR3 is 12 residues long. The ends lost 10 bases at V and 1 base at J; junction bases unmatched: 2. The DNA of the CDR3 is TGTGCCACTGACAGGGGCACAGATACGCAGTATTTT. Translating it yields CATDRGTDTQYF.

This chain uses TRBV7-2 with TRBJ2-7; TRBD1 matches 8 bases. The CDR3 has 14 residues. V shed 5 bases, J shed 2 bases, and the junction held 5 bases outside the gene matches. Germline V gives CDR1 SGHTA, CDR2 FQGNSA. The CDR3, as DNA: TGTGCCAGCAGCGCGGACAGGGACGCCTACGAGCAGTACGTC. It encodes CASSADRDAYEQYV.

This chain joins TRBV19 and TRBJ2-1; tentative D call: TRBD2 (5 bases). CDR1 LNHDA and CDR2 SQIVND come from the germline V gene (reference sequence). The CDR3 is 15 residues long. Between the trimmed V and J ends, which lost 8 bases and 0 bases, there was a span of 14 bases. For the CDR3, the DNA is TGTGCCAGTTCCCGGACTGCTTCCTCCTACAATGAGCAGTTCTTC. Residues: CASSRTASSYNEQFF.

This clone was seen a handful of times. This rearrangement joins TRBV12-3 or TRBV12-4 to TRBJ1-6; D is uncertain. CDR3 size: 13 residues. Trimming pared 5 bases from V and 10 bases from J, leaving 12 bases between. In DNA form, the CDR3 reads TGTGCCAGCAGTCAGGCCCTCCGATCACCCCTCCACTTT. It is translated as CASSQALRSPLHF.

The gene calls are TRBV7-9 and TRBJ2-4, with D uncertain. The germline gives CDR1 SEHNR, CDR2 FQNEAQ (reference sequence). V lost 4 bases and J 6 bases, leaving 7 bases between the germline ends. This CDR3 is built from 12 residues. The CDR3 protein is CASSSTGNIQYF. CDR3 sequence (DNA): TGTGCCAGCAGCTCTACGGGAAACATTCAGTACTTC.

This chain joins TRBV4-2 and TRBJ2-2; unclear D gene. V lost 4 bases and J lost 5, with 17 bases in between. Germline V gene sequence: CDR1 LGHNA, CDR2 YNFKEQ. The CDR3 loop spans 16 amino acids. CDR3 bases: TGTGCCAGCAGCCCCCAAACCGGGTCTGGTACCGGGGAGCTGTTTTTT. It yields the protein CASSPQTGSGTGELFF.

This chain joins TRBV25-1 and TRBJ1-2; no definite D call. The CDR3 runs 13 residues. V was pared by 2 bases and J by 0 bases, with 4 bases between. Germline-derived CDR1 and CDR2 are MGHDK and SYGVNS. CDR3: CASSEVANYGYTF. The CDR3 DNA is TGTGCCAGCAGTGAAGTAGCTAACTATGGCTACACCTTC.

The rearrangement links TRBV18 to TRBJ1-2; TRBD1 matches at 9 bases. From germline, CDR1 is KGHSH and CDR2 LQKENI. The V and J ends lost 2 bases and 4 bases, in that order; junction bases with no gene match: 8. This CDR3 comprises 16 residues. CDR3 in DNA: TGTGCCAGCTCACCATCAGGGACAGGGAGTGCCTATGGCTACACCTTC. This encodes CASSPSGTGSAYGYTF.

This chain connects TRBV2 to TRBJ2-1, with 10 bases fitting TRBD2. The germline V gene encodes CDR1 SNHLY and CDR2 FYNNEI. The CDR3 is made up of 16 amino acids. J gave up 1 base and V 6 bases, and 6 bases lay outside the gene matches. In DNA, the CDR3 is TGTGCCAGCAGCGGTTTAGCGGGAGGTTCCTACAATGAGCAGTTCTTC. Protein product: CASSGLAGGSYNEQFF.

The chain recombines TRBV20-1 with TRBJ2-1, with D hard to call. Trimming cost V 3 bases and J 0 bases, with 9 bases left between them. From germline, CDR1 is DFQATT and CDR2 SNEGSKA (reference sequence). There are 14 residues in the CDR3. The CDR3 sequence: CSASKASSYNEQFF. Here the CDR3 DNA reads TGCAGTGCTAGTAAGGCTAGCTCCTACAATGAGCAGTTCTTC.

The V and J genes are TRBV3-1 (or the pseudogene TRBV3-2) and TRBJ1-3; TRBD1 is a possible D gene (5 bases). The CDR3 runs 14 residues. V gave up 1 base and J gave up 5 bases, with 9 bases separating them. Germline-derived CDR1 and CDR2 are LGHDT and YNNKEL (reference sequence). CDR3: CASSQGRGRNTIYF. The CDR3 DNA is TGTGCCAGCAGCCAAGGGAGGGGAAGAAACACCATATATTTT.

The rearrangement uses TRBV5-1 and TRBJ1-1, with a possible D match to TRBD1 (6 bases). Germline CDR1 SGHRS, CDR2 YFSETQ. V was shortened by 2 bases and J by 6 bases, with 11 bases between the two germline ends. The CDR3 totals 13 residues. CDR3: CASSLQGLSEAFF. DNA of the CDR3: TGCGCCAGCAGCTTACAGGGTCTGTCTGAAGCTTTCTTT.

The V and J genes are TRBV5-1 and TRBJ1-2; D is undetermined. Trimming removed 0 bases from V and 3 bases from J, with 9 bases in between. Germline CDR1 reads SGHRS; CDR2 reads YFSETQ. CDR3 length: 14 amino acids. CDR3 in DNA: TGCGCCAGCAGCTTGGAATGGGGAGACTATGGCTACACCTTC. The encoded protein is CASSLEWGDYGYTF. Variable domain in full (rest from reference TRBV5-1 and TRBJ1-2): KAGVTQTPRYLIKTRGQQVTLSCSPISGHRSVSWYQQTPGQGLQFLFEYFSETQRNKGNFPGRFSGRQFSNSRSEMNVSTLELGDSALYLCASSLEWGDYGYTFGSGTRLTVV.

V usage is TRBV4-1 and J usage is TRBJ2-5, with 7 bases matching TRBD1. After removal of 4 bases from V and 2 bases from J, the junction contained 4 bases not matched to a gene. Germline CDR1 and CDR2: MGHRA and YSYEKL. CDR3 size: 14 residues. CDR3 loop: CASSPGTAQETQYF. In DNA, the CDR3 is TGCGCCAGCAGCCCGGGGACAGCACAAGAGACCCAGTACTTC.

This clone has a handful of counts. This rearrangement joins TRBV29-1 to TRBJ2-2; D might be TRBD2 (7 bases). The CDR3 consists of 15 residues. The germline V and J ends were trimmed by 4 bases and 7 bases, with 19 bases remaining between them. CDR1 is SQVTM and CDR2 is ANQGSEA in the germline V gene. The CDR3 protein is CSVAAGAGADGELFF. In DNA form, the CDR3 reads TGCAGCGTTGCCGCGGGTGCGGGGGCGGACGGGGAGCTGTTTTTT.

The chain combines TRBV3-1 (or the pseudogene TRBV3-2) with TRBJ1-6; D possibly corresponds to TRBD1 (5 bases). CDR3 length: 15 amino acids. Germline loops: CDR1 LGHDT, CDR2 YNNKEL (reference sequence). V lost 4 bases, J lost 5 bases, and 12 bases lay in between. The CDR3 DNA is TGTGCCAGCAGCCGCCGACAGCCTAATAATTCACCCCTCCACTTT. Its protein is CASSRRQPNNSPLHF.

The CDR3, as DNA: TGTGCCAGCAGCTGGCCCGGGAACAATGAGCAGTTCTTC. It encodes CASSWPGNNEQFF. This chain links TRBV7-9 with TRBJ2-1; D is perhaps TRBD2 (5 bases). The CDR3 has 13 residues. CDR1 is SEHNR, CDR2 FQNEAQ, per germline (reference sequence). Trimming stripped 4 bases from V and 5 bases from J, with 9 bases between.

V and J are TRBV4-2 and TRBJ2-1; 12 bases are a match to TRBD2. Germline V gene lookup returns CDR1 LGHNA and CDR2 YNFKEQ. The CDR3 loop spans 17 amino acids. V dropped 4 bases and J dropped 2; count of bases not matched to a gene: 6. CDR3 loop: CASSLRLAGDPYNEQFF. In DNA form, the CDR3 reads TGTGCCAGCAGCCTTAGACTAGCGGGAGATCCCTACAATGAGCAGTTCTTC.

This clone has just one count. The rearrangement links TRBV10-3 to TRBJ1-2; no clear D. Germline V CDR1 and CDR2: ENHRY, SYGVKD. Trimming removed 2 bases from V and 5 bases from J, with 18 bases in between. The CDR3 is 16 amino acids. The CDR3 sequence is CAISEGRGRAPYGYTF. Written as DNA, the CDR3 is TGTGCCATCAGTGAGGGAAGAGGGAGAGCACCATATGGCTACACCTTC.

The table lists this clone with a count of one. This chain joins TRBV10-3 and TRBJ1-6; D is possibly TRBD1 (5 bases). CDR3 length: 15 amino acids. Trimming took off 1 base at V and 6 bases at J, with 10 bases between the two ends. Germline V CDR1 and CDR2: ENHRY, SYGVKD. The CDR3 spells CAISELGAFNSPLHF. The CDR3, as DNA: TGTGCCATCAGTGAGTTAGGGGCCTTTAATTCACCCCTCCACTTT.

This clone occurred once. V usage is TRBV28 and J usage is TRBJ1-1; possibly TRBD1 for D (5 bases). Germline V gene data show CDR1 as MDHEN and CDR2 as SYDVKM. Trimming took 7 bases from V and 5 from J, leaving 20 bases between them. The CDR3 runs to 15 residues. The CDR3 here is CASISLGAGRTEAFF. CDR3 nucleotides: TGTGCCAGCATAAGTTTAGGGGCAGGACGAACTGAAGCTTTCTTT.

By share of the sample, this clone is medium-sized. The genes are TRBV4-1 and TRBJ1-2, with D uncertain. Trimming took 0 bases from V and 4 from J, leaving 15 bases between them. The CDR3 runs 16 residues. Per germline, CDR1 MGHRA and CDR2 YSYEKL. CDR3 sequence: CASSQEAQFSSYGYTF. The CDR3 DNA sequence: TGCGCCAGCAGCCAAGAGGCCCAGTTCTCTAGCTATGGCTACACCTTC.

This clone was recorded a few times. The genes are TRBV7-2 and TRBJ1-6; tentatively, D is TRBD1 (5 bases). V lost 0 bases and J lost 10, with 10 bases in between. The CDR3 runs to 14 residues. Germline-derived CDR1 and CDR2 are SGHTA and FQGNSA. Written as DNA, the CDR3 is TGTGCCAGCAGCTTAGCGGGGGAGGGCTCACCCCTCCACTTT. Amino acid sequence: CASSLAGEGSPLHF.

This clone was seen a few times. The V gene is TRBV5-6, the J gene TRBJ1-5; no definite D call. V was clipped by 2 bases and J by 4 bases, with 10 bases between them. The germline V gene has CDR1 SGHDT and CDR2 YYEEEE. This CDR3 has 14 residues. CDR3 region: CASSFEGGNQPQHF. The CDR3 nucleotides read TGTGCCAGCAGCTTTGAGGGCGGGAATCAGCCCCAGCATTTT.

The rearrangement joins TRBV30 to TRBJ2-7, with TRBD1 matching over 9 bases. Per the germline V gene, CDR1 is GTSNPN and CDR2 is SVGIG (reference sequence). The CDR3 length is 15 residues. V was clipped by 2 bases and J by 4 bases; unmatched bases: 9. CDR3: CAWSSGTGNSYEQYV. In DNA, the CDR3 is TGTGCCTGGAGTTCCGGGACAGGGAATTCGTACGAGCAGTACGTC.